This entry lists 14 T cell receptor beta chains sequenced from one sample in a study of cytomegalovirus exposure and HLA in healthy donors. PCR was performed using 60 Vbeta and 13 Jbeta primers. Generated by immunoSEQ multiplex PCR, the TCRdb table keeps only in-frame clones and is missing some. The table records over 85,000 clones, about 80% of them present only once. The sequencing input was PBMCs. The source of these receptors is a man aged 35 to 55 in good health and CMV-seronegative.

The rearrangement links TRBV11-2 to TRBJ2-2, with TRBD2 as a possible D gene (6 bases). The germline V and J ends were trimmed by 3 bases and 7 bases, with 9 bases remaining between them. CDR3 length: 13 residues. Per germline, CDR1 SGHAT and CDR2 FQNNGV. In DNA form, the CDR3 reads TGTGCCAGCAGCTTTATGGGAGGCGGGGAGCTGTTTTTT. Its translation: CASSFMGGGELFF.

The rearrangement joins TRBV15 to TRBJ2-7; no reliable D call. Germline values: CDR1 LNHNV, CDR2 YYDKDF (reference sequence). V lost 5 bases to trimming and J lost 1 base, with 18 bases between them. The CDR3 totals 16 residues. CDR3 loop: CATSRFSGRNSYEQYF. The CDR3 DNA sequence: TGTGCCACCAGCCGCTTCTCAGGCCGAAATTCCTACGAGCAGTACTTC.

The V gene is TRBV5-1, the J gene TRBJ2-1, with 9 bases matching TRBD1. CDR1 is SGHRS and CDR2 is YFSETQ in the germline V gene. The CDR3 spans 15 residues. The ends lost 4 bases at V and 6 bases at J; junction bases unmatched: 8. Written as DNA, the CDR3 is TGCGCCAGCAGCACCGGACAGGGGAGGGGCAATGAGCAGTTCTTC. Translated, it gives CASSTGQGRGNEQFF.

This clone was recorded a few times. The CDR3 sequence is CATSRDLAGDNEQFF. The CDR3 DNA is TGTGCCACCAGCAGAGATCTAGCGGGGGACAATGAGCAGTTCTTC. The V and J genes are TRBV15 and TRBJ2-1; 10 bases are a match to TRBD2. Germline V lookup: CDR1 LNHNV, CDR2 YYDKDF (reference sequence). V shed 0 bases and J 5 bases; nucleotides not matched to a gene: 1. CDR3 length equals 15 residues. Drawing the rest from reference TRBV15 and TRBJ2-1, the complete variable domain is DAMVIQNPRYQVTQFGKPVTLSCSQTLNHNVMYWYQQKSSQAPKLLFHYYDKDFNNEADTPDNFQSRRPNTSFCFLDIRSPGLGDTAMYLCATSRDLAGDNEQFFGPGTRLTVL.

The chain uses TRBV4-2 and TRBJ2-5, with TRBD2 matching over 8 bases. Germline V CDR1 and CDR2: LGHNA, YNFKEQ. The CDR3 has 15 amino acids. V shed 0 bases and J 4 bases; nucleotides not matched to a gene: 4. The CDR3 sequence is CASSQDISGGETQYF. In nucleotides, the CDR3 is TGTGCCAGCAGCCAAGATATAAGCGGGGGAGAGACCCAGTACTTC.

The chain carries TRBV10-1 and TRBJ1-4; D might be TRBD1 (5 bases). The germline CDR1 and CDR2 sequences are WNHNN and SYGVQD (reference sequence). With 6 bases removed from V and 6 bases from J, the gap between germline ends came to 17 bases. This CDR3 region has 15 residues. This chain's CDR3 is CASSGAEGTHEKLFF. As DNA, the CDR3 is TGCGCCAGCAGCGGGGCGGAGGGGACCCATGAAAAACTGTTTTTT.

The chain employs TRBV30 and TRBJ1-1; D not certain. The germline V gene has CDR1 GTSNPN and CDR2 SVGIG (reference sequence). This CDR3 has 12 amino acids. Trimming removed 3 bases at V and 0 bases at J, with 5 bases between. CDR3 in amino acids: CAWSLVNTEAFF. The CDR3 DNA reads TGTGCCTGGAGCTTAGTGAACACTGAAGCTTTCTTT.

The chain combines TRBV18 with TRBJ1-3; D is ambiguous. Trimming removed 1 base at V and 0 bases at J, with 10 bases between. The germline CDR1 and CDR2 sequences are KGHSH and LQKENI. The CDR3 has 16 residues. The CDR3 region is CASSPLEGLSGNTIYF. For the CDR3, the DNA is TGTGCCAGCTCACCACTGGAGGGTCTCTCTGGAAACACCATATATTTT.

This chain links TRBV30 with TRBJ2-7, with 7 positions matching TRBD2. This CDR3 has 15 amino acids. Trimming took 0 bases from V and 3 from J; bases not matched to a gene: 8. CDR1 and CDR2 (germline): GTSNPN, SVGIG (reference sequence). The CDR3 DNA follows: TGTGCCTGGAGTGTACCGGGACTAATAGTCTACGAGCAGTACTTC. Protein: CAWSVPGLIVYEQYF.

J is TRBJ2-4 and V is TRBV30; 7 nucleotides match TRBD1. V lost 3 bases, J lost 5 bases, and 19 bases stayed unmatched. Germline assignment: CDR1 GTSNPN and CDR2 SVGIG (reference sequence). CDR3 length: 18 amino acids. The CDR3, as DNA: TGTGCCTGGAGCCAACAGGGGACCTCCGGGAATTTGGAAAACATTCAGTACTTC. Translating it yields CAWSQQGTSGNLENIQYF.

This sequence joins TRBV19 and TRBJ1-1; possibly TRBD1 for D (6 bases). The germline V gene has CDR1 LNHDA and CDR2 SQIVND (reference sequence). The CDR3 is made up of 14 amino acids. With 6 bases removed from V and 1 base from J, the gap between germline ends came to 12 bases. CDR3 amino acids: CASSQGKGNTEAFF. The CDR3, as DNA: TGTGCCAGTAGCCAGGGGAAAGGGAACACTGAAGCTTTCTTT.

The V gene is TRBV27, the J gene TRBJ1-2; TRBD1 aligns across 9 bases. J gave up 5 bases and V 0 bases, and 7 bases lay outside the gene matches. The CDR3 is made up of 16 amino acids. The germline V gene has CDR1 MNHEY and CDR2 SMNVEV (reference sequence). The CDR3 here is CASSLSGPGQGYGYTF. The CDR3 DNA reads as TGTGCCAGCAGTTTATCGGGGCCGGGACAGGGATATGGCTACACCTTC.

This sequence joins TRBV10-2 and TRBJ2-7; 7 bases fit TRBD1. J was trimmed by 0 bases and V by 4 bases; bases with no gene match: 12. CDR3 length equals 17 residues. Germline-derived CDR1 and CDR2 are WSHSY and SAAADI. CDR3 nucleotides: TGCGCCAGCAGTGCGGACGACATGGGACAGCACTCCTACGAGCAGTACTTC. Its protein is CASSADDMGQHSYEQYF.

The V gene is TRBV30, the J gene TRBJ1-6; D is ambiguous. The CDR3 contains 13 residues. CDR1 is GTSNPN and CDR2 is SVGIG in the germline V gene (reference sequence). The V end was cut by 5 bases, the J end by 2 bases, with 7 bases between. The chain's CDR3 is CAWSPTYNSPLHF. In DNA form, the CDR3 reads TGTGCCTGGTCCCCCACCTATAATTCACCCCTCCACTTT. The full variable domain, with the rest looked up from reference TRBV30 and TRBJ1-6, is SQTIHQWPATLVQPVGSPLSLECTVEGTSNPNLYWYRQAAGRGLQLLFYSVGIGQISSEVPQNLSASRPQDRQFILSSKKLLLSDSGFYLCAWSPTYNSPLHFGNGTRLTVT.